This TCR beta chain was sequenced in a study of radiotherapy plus CTLA-4 blockade in lung cancer. On this clone itself: The antigen is unknown.

Germline V gene lookup returns CDR1 SGHAT and CDR2 FQNNGV. CDR3 length: 16 residues. After removal of 5 bases from V and 7 bases from J, the junction contained 15 bases not matched to a gene. Study-wide points: Strongest reported response predictors: early blood clone changes and post-radiation interferon-beta.

The method was immunoSEQ multiplex PCR; TCRdb's version includes in-frame clones alone and lacks a portion of them. The sample comprises tens of thousands of clones, roughly 70% of which are singletons, and more than 4.5% rests with the top ten. The chain links TRBV11-2 to TRBJ2-3, with 7 bases identical to TRBD1. Material: peripheral blood, obtained from a patient treated with radiotherapy plus ipilimumab. This TCR came from a human donor with non-small cell lung cancer whose response to radiotherapy plus ipilimumab could not be evaluated. The CDR3 region has the DNA TGTGCCAGCAGCCGGAACACAGGGGCAAGGGGGAATACGCAGTATTTT. It encodes CASSRNTGARGNTQYF.